Here is one T cell receptor beta chain with its context. The antigen remains unidentified. Diagnostic decisions used clinical symptoms, serum thyroxine and TRAb, thyroid ultrasound and orbital computed tomography. It was 10 ml of fresh peripheral blood that supplied the PBMCs. The sample is drawn from a study of T cells in Graves' hyperthyroidism and ophthalmopathy. Findings and caveats of the study: Clonotypes that were expanded in thyroid above 0.001 mostly appeared in blood too.

RNA transcripts gave rise to amplified TCR beta CDR3 regions. Carried out on the TCR CDR3, a first-round RT-PCR used the HTBI primer set. TCRdb fed the multiplex PCR reads into MiXCR, producing one record per CDR3 protein. This sample has approximately 570,000 distinct CDR3 sequences, with about 20% found just once. This TCR was sampled from a man aged 35-49 years with Graves' ophthalmopathy. Input material: blood.

CDR3 loop: CASSPLSGHEQFF. The CDR3 DNA reads as TGTGCCAGCAGCCCCCTTTCGGGTCATGAGCAGTTCTTC. V and J are TRBV7-2 and TRBJ2-1, with D uncertain. Between the trimmed V and J ends, which lost 5 bases and 8 bases, there was a span of 13 bases. CDR3 size: 13 residues. Germline-derived CDR1 and CDR2 are SGHTA and FQGNSA. The whole variable domain, remainder taken from reference TRBV7-2 and TRBJ2-1, is GAGVSQSPSNKVTEKGKDVELRCDPISGHTALYWYRQSLGQGLEFLIYFQGNSAPDKSGLPSDRFSAERTGGSVSTLTIQRTQQEDSAVYLCASSPLSGHEQFFGPGTRLTVL.